Each of the 17 T cell receptor beta chains below was sequenced from the same sample in a study of cytomegalovirus exposure and HLA in healthy donors. The study ran its PCR with 60 Vbeta and 13 Jbeta primers. Profiling relied on immunoSEQ multiplex PCR, and the TCRdb table lists in-frame clones only, not all of them. Its listing shows 150,000 to 200,000 clones. Sequencing was performed on PBMCs. All receptors come from a man younger than 45 in good health and CMV-seronegative.

The V and J genes are TRBV4-2 and TRBJ2-3, with 8 bases identical to TRBD2. The CDR3 has 14 amino acids. V shed 4 bases and J 1 base; nucleotides not matched to a gene: 1. Germline values: CDR1 LGHNA, CDR2 YNFKEQ. DNA of the CDR3: TGTGCCAGCAGCCCGGGGGGGCGCACAGATACGCAGTATTTT. Translated, it gives CASSPGGRTDTQYF.

The genes are TRBV5-1 and TRBJ1-2; 10 positions agree with TRBD1. Germline V lookup: CDR1 SGHRS, CDR2 YFSETQ. After removal of 2 bases from V and 3 bases from J, the junction contained 4 bases not matched to a gene. The CDR3 totals 15 residues. CDR3 protein: CASSLSGQGYYGYTF. In DNA, the CDR3 is TGCGCCAGCAGCTTATCGGGACAGGGGTACTATGGCTACACCTTC. The whole variable domain, remainder taken from reference TRBV5-1 and TRBJ1-2, is KAGVTQTPRYLIKTRGQQVTLSCSPISGHRSVSWYQQTPGQGLQFLFEYFSETQRNKGNFPGRFSGRQFSNSRSEMNVSTLELGDSALYLCASSLSGQGYYGYTFGSGTRLTVV.

The V and J genes are TRBV7-6 and TRBJ1-1, with D perhaps matching TRBD1 (5 bases). The CDR3 is 15 residues long. V dropped 4 bases and J dropped 6 bases, with 18 bases sitting between them. From germline, CDR1 is SGHVS and CDR2 FNYEAQ. CDR3 in amino acids: CASSSQRDRQPEAFF. CDR3 nucleotide sequence: TGTGCCAGCAGCTCCCAGCGGGACCGCCAACCTGAAGCTTTCTTT.

The chain recombines TRBV9 with TRBJ2-5; 14 bases line up with TRBD2. The germline CDR1 and CDR2 sequences are SGDLS and YYNGEE. CDR3 length: 19 amino acids. With V trimmed by 4 bases and J by 1 base, 12 bases remained unmatched. The CDR3 region is CASSNSPGLAGVLQETQYF. CDR3 sequence (DNA): TGTGCCAGCAGCAACTCACCGGGACTAGCGGGAGTGCTCCAAGAGACCCAGTACTTC.

The V and J genes are TRBV28 and TRBJ2-5; D is possibly TRBD1 (6 bases). The CDR3 covers 15 residues. The ends were cut back, 5 bases at V and 1 base at J, with 14 bases in the middle. Germline CDR1 MDHEN, CDR2 SYDVKM. CDR3: CASSPWTALQETQYF. The CDR3 DNA reads as TGTGCCAGCAGTCCATGGACAGCCCTCCAAGAGACCCAGTACTTC.

The chain has TRBV28 and TRBJ1-3; TRBD1 matches 10 bases. The CDR3 consists of 16 residues. V dropped 6 bases and J dropped 3; count of bases not matched to a gene: 8. Germline loops: CDR1 MDHEN, CDR2 SYDVKM. The CDR3 here is CASRSPGQGSGNTIYF. In nucleotides, the CDR3 is TGTGCCAGCAGAAGCCCGGGACAGGGGAGTGGAAACACCATATATTTT.

V usage is TRBV6-5 and J usage is TRBJ2-3, with D perhaps matching TRBD2 (7 bases). Germline lookup yields CDR1 MNHEY and CDR2 SVGAGI. The CDR3 is 15 amino acids. The V gene lost 0 bases and the J gene lost 2 bases, with 9 bases spanning the gap. The CDR3 DNA reads TGTGCCAGCAGTTACTCGGCGGGGGCCACAGATACGCAGTATTTT. Translating gives CASSYSAGATDTQYF.

The chain links TRBV7-2 to TRBJ1-2; maybe TRBD1 (5 bases). Per germline, CDR1 SGHTA and CDR2 FQGNSA. V was clipped by 1 base and J by 2 bases, with 14 bases between them. This CDR3 has 16 residues. The CDR3 spells CASSLGAGRWNYGYTF. The CDR3 DNA sequence: TGTGCCAGCAGCTTAGGAGCAGGGCGATGGAACTATGGCTACACCTTC.

The rearrangement joins TRBV27 to TRBJ1-1; D might be TRBD1 (6 bases). The V end lost 7 bases, the J end lost 5 bases, and 17 bases lay between the germline ends. This CDR3 has 14 amino acids. CDR1 and CDR2 (germline): MNHEY, SMNVEV (reference sequence). CDR3 DNA: TGTGCCAGCACCAGGACAGCCTTTGATACTGAAGCTTTCTTT. This gives the protein CASTRTAFDTEAFF.

V gene TRBV19 combines with J gene TRBJ1-1, with D perhaps TRBD1 (6 bases). Between the trimmed V and J ends, which lost 4 bases and 4 bases, there was a span of 16 bases. This CDR3 contains 15 residues. Germline assignment: CDR1 LNHDA and CDR2 SQIVND (reference sequence). CDR3 loop: CASSNTGIVGTEAFF. The CDR3 region has the DNA TGTGCCAGTAGTAACACAGGGATCGTCGGCACTGAAGCTTTCTTT.

The V call is TRBV5-5, the J call TRBJ1-2; 9 nucleotides match TRBD1. V gave up 6 bases and J gave up 9 bases; unmatched junction bases: 12. Looked up from germline, CDR1 is SGHKS and CDR2 is YYEKEE (reference sequence). This CDR3 is 14 amino acids long. CDR3 in amino acids: CASTNEGQGIRYTF. CDR3 DNA: TGTGCCAGCACTAACGAAGGACAGGGGATTCGCTACACCTTC. Supplemented by reference TRBV5-5 and TRBJ1-2, the full variable domain reads DAGVTQSPTHLIKTRGQQVTLRCSPISGHKSVSWYQQVLGQGPQFIFQYYEKEERGRGNFPDRFSARQFPNYSSELNVNALLLGDSALYLCASTNEGQGIRYTFGSGTRLTVV.

The chain links TRBV27 to TRBJ2-3, with a possible D match to TRBD2 (5 bases). Germline V gene lookup returns CDR1 MNHEY and CDR2 SMNVEV (reference sequence). The CDR3 loop spans 15 amino acids. The V end lost 3 bases, the J end lost 5 bases, and 15 bases lay between the germline ends. The CDR3 DNA sequence: TGTGCCAGCAGTTTTGGCCTAGCAGTAAGAGATACGCAGTATTTT. Translation: CASSFGLAVRDTQYF.

This chain links TRBV18 with TRBJ1-1; 7 bases are a match to TRBD1. From germline, CDR1 is KGHSH and CDR2 LQKENI. CDR3 length: 15 amino acids. With 0 bases clipped from V and 1 base from J, the junction kept 2 bases outside the gene matches. The CDR3 bases are TGTGCCAGCTCACCACCGGGGGACAGGAACACTGAAGCTTTCTTT. This gives the protein CASSPPGDRNTEAFF.

The V and J genes are TRBV7-6 and TRBJ1-3; no reliable D call. V lost 7 bases and J lost 0, with 13 bases in between. The CDR3 covers 15 residues. Germline V gene lookup returns CDR1 SGHVS and CDR2 FNYEAQ. The CDR3 here is CASTLRGSSGNTIYF. CDR3 nucleotides: TGTGCCAGCACCCTTCGAGGGTCCTCTGGAAACACCATATATTTT.

The gene calls are TRBV14 and TRBJ1-5; perhaps TRBD1 as D (5 bases). The V gene's germline CDR1 is SGHDN and CDR2 FVKESK. The ends were cut back, 0 bases at V and 2 bases at J, with 20 bases in the middle. The CDR3 runs to 19 residues. CDR3 nucleotides: TGTGCCAGCAGCCAAGAACAGTTTCATATCGGGGGGGGCAATCAGCCCCAGCATTTT. Protein sequence: CASSQEQFHIGGGNQPQHF. Full variable domain (outside the CDR3, taken from reference TRBV14 and TRBJ1-5): EAGVTQFPSHSVIEKGQTVTLRCDPISGHDNLYWYRRVMGKEIKFLLHFVKESKQDESGMPNNRFLAERTGGTYSTLKVQPAELEDSGVYFCASSQEQFHIGGGNQPQHFGDGTRLSIL.

This chain joins TRBV28 and TRBJ2-7, with 11 positions matching TRBD2. The CDR3 totals 15 residues. V lost 5 bases, J lost 3 bases, and 6 bases stayed unmatched. In germline, CDR1 is MDHEN, CDR2 SYDVKM. In nucleotides, the CDR3 is TGTGCCAGCAGTCCCCTACTAGCGGGAGTCTACGAGCAGTACTTC. Translated, it gives CASSPLLAGVYEQYF. Variable domain in full (rest from reference TRBV28 and TRBJ2-7): DVKVTQSSRYLVKRTGEKVFLECVQDMDHENMFWYRQDPGLGLRLIYFSYDVKMKEKGDIPEGYSVSREKKERFSLILESASTNQTSMYLCASSPLLAGVYEQYFGPGTRLTVT.

The chain combines TRBV30 with TRBJ1-1, with D maybe TRBD1 (6 bases). The germline V and J ends were trimmed by 4 bases and 1 base, with 10 bases remaining between them. Germline CDR1 is GTSNPN and CDR2 is SVGIG (reference sequence). The CDR3 sequence is 13 residues long. The CDR3 DNA sequence: TGTGCCTGGAACCAACAGGGGAACACTGAAGCTTTCTTT. Translated: CAWNQQGNTEAFF.